The rows below give T cell receptor beta chains drawn from one sample of a study of liver allograft versus peripheral blood T cells. One entry per CDR3 protein results from TCRdb running MiXCR on the reads. Of approximately 9,000 distinct CDR3 sequences in the sample, roughly 15% were seen once. These receptors were taken from a human patient who had a liver transplant. These T cells may partly come from the graft donor. The CDR3 runs from the conserved cysteine through the conserved F or W. The D gene is left open where the match is weak. Only some rows state a clone size, as once, few, many or a class for expanded clones.

j_call: TRBJ2-7
d_call: TRBD2
v_call: TRBV28
clone_size: .
cdr3_nt: TGTGCCAGCAGTTTCGAGACTAGCCGGTCCTACGAGCAGTACTTC
cdr3_aa: CASSFETSRSYEQYF

j_call: TRBJ2-7
d_call: .
v_call: TRBV10-3
clone_size: few
cdr3_nt: TGTGCCGTACGCCACTCCAGCGGATCCTACGAGCAGTACTTC
cdr3_aa: CAVRHSSGSYEQYF

j_call: TRBJ2-2
d_call: TRBD2
v_call: TRBV7-2
clone_size: medium-sized
cdr3_nt: TGTGCCAGCAGCTTTGTGCTCGGGAGGGCGAACACCGGGGAGCTGTTTTTT
cdr3_aa: CASSFVLGRANTGELFF

j_call: TRBJ2-7
d_call: TRBD2
v_call: TRBV12-3/TRBV12-4
clone_size: .
cdr3_nt: TGTGCCAGCGGGTTAGCGGGAGGGATATTCTACGAGCAGTACTTC
cdr3_aa: CASGLAGGIFYEQYF

j_call: TRBJ1-4
d_call: TRBD1
v_call: TRBV20-1
clone_size: medium-sized
cdr3_nt: TGCAGTCCTATTGGACAGGGGGGTGAAAAACTGTTTTTT
cdr3_aa: CSPIGQGGEKLFF

j_call: TRBJ2-1
d_call: TRBD1
v_call: TRBV28
clone_size: many
cdr3_nt: TGTGCCAGCAGCCGGGCCCTCCGGGACAGCGGGTTCTTC
cdr3_aa: CASSRALRDSGFF

j_call: TRBJ1-1
d_call: TRBD1
v_call: TRBV6-1
clone_size: medium-sized
cdr3_nt: TGTGCCAGCAACCCACAGGGGGTGGCTGAAGCTTTCTTT
cdr3_aa: CASNPQGVAEAFF

j_call: TRBJ2-2
d_call: .
v_call: TRBV19
clone_size: medium-sized
cdr3_nt: TGTGCCAGTAGTTGGGTTGCGGGGACGAACACCGGGGAGCTGTTTTTT
cdr3_aa: CASSWVAGTNTGELFF

j_call: TRBJ2-7
d_call: .
v_call: TRBV20-1
clone_size: .
cdr3_nt: TGCAGTGCTAGAGGAGACAGGTCCTCCTACGAGCAGTACTTC
cdr3_aa: CSARGDRSSYEQYF

j_call: TRBJ1-1
d_call: TRBD1
v_call: TRBV18
clone_size: medium-sized
cdr3_nt: TGTGCCAGCTCACCGAGGGGGCAGGACACGCCGGGATATGCTTTCTTT
cdr3_aa: CASSPRGQDTPGYAFF

j_call: TRBJ1-5
d_call: TRBD1
v_call: TRBV28
clone_size: many
cdr3_nt: TGTGCCAGCAGTTTGGGACAGGGGTCGCCAAATCAGCCCCAGCATTTT
cdr3_aa: CASSLGQGSPNQPQHF

j_call: TRBJ2-7
d_call: TRBD1
v_call: TRBV5-1
clone_size: few
cdr3_nt: TGCGCCAGCAGCCAAGGACAGGGGGGAACCGACGAGCAGTACTTC
cdr3_aa: CASSQGQGGTDEQYF

j_call: TRBJ2-7
d_call: .
v_call: TRBV30
clone_size: few
cdr3_nt: TGTGCCTGGTCCCGGGCCTACTACGAGCAGTACTTC
cdr3_aa: CAWSRAYYEQYF

j_call: TRBJ1-5
d_call: TRBD1
v_call: TRBV6-2/TRBV6-3
clone_size: medium-sized
cdr3_nt: TGTGCCAGCAGCCTCGGGACAGCAAATCAGCCCCAGCATTTT
cdr3_aa: CASSLGTANQPQHF

j_call: TRBJ2-5
d_call: .
v_call: TRBV19
clone_size: few
cdr3_nt: TGTGCCAGTAGGGAAGGACCTGGGGAGACCCAGTACTTC
cdr3_aa: CASREGPGETQYF

j_call: TRBJ1-1
d_call: .
v_call: TRBV7-2
clone_size: once
cdr3_nt: TGTGCCAGCAGCCCTATACCGGGACGGACTGAAGCTTTCTTT
cdr3_aa: CASSPIPGRTEAFF

j_call: TRBJ2-5
d_call: TRBD1
v_call: TRBV7-9
clone_size: .
cdr3_nt: TGTGCCAGCAGCACCCGACAGGGCTTCCAGACCCAGTACTTC
cdr3_aa: CASSTRQGFQTQYF

j_call: TRBJ1-1
d_call: .
v_call: TRBV29-1
clone_size: many
cdr3_nt: TGCAGCGTTGTAGGACTTATCTTGCGGGGACCGAACACTGAAGCTTTCTTT
cdr3_aa: CSVVGLILRGPNTEAFF

j_call: TRBJ2-4
d_call: .
v_call: TRBV29-1
clone_size: medium-sized
cdr3_nt: TGCAGCGTCCTAGGACAGCAAAACATTCAGTACTTC
cdr3_aa: CSVLGQQNIQYF

j_call: TRBJ1-1
d_call: TRBD1
v_call: TRBV28
clone_size: .
cdr3_nt: TGTGCCAGCATTACCACCCACAGGGGCGAAGCTTTCTTT
cdr3_aa: CASITTHRGEAFF

j_call: TRBJ1-1
d_call: .
v_call: TRBV5-4
clone_size: few
cdr3_nt: TGTGCCAGCAGCCCCACTTTGAACACTGAAGCTTTCTTT
cdr3_aa: CASSPTLNTEAFF

j_call: TRBJ1-2
d_call: TRBD1
v_call: TRBV6-1
clone_size: medium-sized
cdr3_nt: TGTGCCAGCAGCACGCTACAGGGGACATATGGCTACACCTTC
cdr3_aa: CASSTLQGTYGYTF

j_call: TRBJ2-7
d_call: TRBD2
v_call: TRBV20-1
clone_size: many
cdr3_nt: TGCAGTGCTAGAGAACTAGCGGGGGCCTACGAGCAGTACTTC
cdr3_aa: CSARELAGAYEQYF

j_call: TRBJ1-5
d_call: .
v_call: TRBV7-2
clone_size: medium-sized
cdr3_nt: TGTGCCAGCAGCTTAGACGGGACGGCCGGTAGACCCCAGCATTTT
cdr3_aa: CASSLDGTAGRPQHF

j_call: TRBJ1-2
d_call: .
v_call: TRBV7-9
clone_size: medium-sized
cdr3_nt: TGTGCCAGCAGCCCCGTGGTCCCGACAGACGCTAACTATGGCTACACCTTC
cdr3_aa: CASSPVVPTDANYGYTF

j_call: TRBJ1-2
d_call: TRBD1
v_call: TRBV7-9
clone_size: many
cdr3_nt: TGTGCCAGCAGACCGACAGGGGGCGCCTATGGCTACACCTTC
cdr3_aa: CASRPTGGAYGYTF

j_call: TRBJ2-1
d_call: TRBD2
v_call: TRBV20-1
clone_size: .
cdr3_nt: TGCAGTGCTAGTCGGACTAGCGGTAACAATGGGCAGTTCTTC
cdr3_aa: CSASRTSGNNGQFF

j_call: TRBJ2-1
d_call: .
v_call: TRBV7-9
clone_size: many
cdr3_nt: TGTGCCAGCAGCGCCCGAGGGGCGCGATATGAGCAGTTCTTC
cdr3_aa: CASSARGARYEQFF

j_call: TRBJ2-2
d_call: .
v_call: TRBV18
clone_size: medium-sized
cdr3_nt: TGTGCCAGCTCACAAGTCACCGGGGAGCTGTTTTTT
cdr3_aa: CASSQVTGELFF

j_call: TRBJ1-1
d_call: .
v_call: TRBV19
clone_size: .
cdr3_nt: TGTGCCAGTAGTATTAAGGACACTGAAGCTTTCTTT
cdr3_aa: CASSIKDTEAFF

j_call: TRBJ2-5
d_call: TRBD1
v_call: TRBV19
clone_size: few
cdr3_nt: TGTGCCAGTAGCCTCAGTGGACAGGGGATTCGAGAGACCCAGTACTTC
cdr3_aa: CASSLSGQGIRETQYF

j_call: TRBJ2-1
d_call: TRBD2
v_call: TRBV4-1
clone_size: .
cdr3_nt: TGCGCCAGCAGCCAAGGAGTACTAGCGGGGGGGCCGAATGAGCAGTTCTTC
cdr3_aa: CASSQGVLAGGPNEQFF

j_call: TRBJ2-2
d_call: .
v_call: TRBV20-1
clone_size: .
cdr3_nt: TGCAGTGCCCCGAAGGGGAACCTCGCGAACACCGGGGAGCTGTTTTTT
cdr3_aa: CSAPKGNLANTGELFF

j_call: TRBJ2-5
d_call: .
v_call: TRBV6-2/TRBV6-3
clone_size: few
cdr3_nt: TGTGCCAGCAGTTACTCTGGGTCAGCGACCCAGTACTTC
cdr3_aa: CASSYSGSATQYF

j_call: TRBJ1-4
d_call: TRBD1
v_call: TRBV20-1
clone_size: .
cdr3_nt: TGCAGTGCGGAGGGGGCAGACTCGCAGGGAAAACTGTTTTTT
cdr3_aa: CSAEGADSQGKLFF

j_call: TRBJ2-1
d_call: .
v_call: TRBV24-1
clone_size: medium-sized
cdr3_nt: TGTGCCACCAGTGACCCCGCGGGGTGGGTCTTC
cdr3_aa: CATSDPAGWVF

j_call: TRBJ1-5
d_call: TRBD1
v_call: TRBV19
clone_size: few
cdr3_nt: TGTGCCACCAGGGGGGGAGGGCCCCAGCATTTT
cdr3_aa: CATRGGGPQHF

j_call: TRBJ1-5
d_call: .
v_call: TRBV6-6
clone_size: medium-sized
cdr3_nt: TGTGCCAGCAGTTCTGGACCCAATCAGCCCCAGCATTTT
cdr3_aa: CASSSGPNQPQHF

j_call: TRBJ2-2
d_call: .
v_call: TRBV19
clone_size: medium-sized
cdr3_nt: TGTGCCAGTAGTTCCACCCGCAGGGGGAACACCGGGGAGCTGTTTTTT
cdr3_aa: CASSSTRRGNTGELFF

j_call: TRBJ1-1
d_call: TRBD1
v_call: TRBV20-1
clone_size: .
cdr3_nt: TGCAGTGCTAGACCCGGGACAGCCGCCACTGAAGCTTTCTTT
cdr3_aa: CSARPGTAATEAFF

j_call: TRBJ1-2
d_call: .
v_call: TRBV7-9
clone_size: .
cdr3_nt: TGTGCCAGCAGCGACTGGACAGTCAGGGAATATGGCTACACCTTC
cdr3_aa: CASSDWTVREYGYTF

j_call: TRBJ1-5
d_call: .
v_call: TRBV19
clone_size: few
cdr3_nt: TGTGCCAGTAACCGGGAAAGGCAGCCCCAGCATTTT
cdr3_aa: CASNRERQPQHF

j_call: TRBJ1-4
d_call: .
v_call: TRBV27
clone_size: medium-sized
cdr3_nt: TGTGCCAGCAGATCAGGGTTTTCTAATGAAAAACTGTTTTTT
cdr3_aa: CASRSGFSNEKLFF

j_call: TRBJ2-2
d_call: .
v_call: TRBV5-4
clone_size: .
cdr3_nt: TGTGCCAGCAGCTTGAAAAGACCAGCTAACTCCGGGGAGCTGTTTTTT
cdr3_aa: CASSLKRPANSGELFF

j_call: TRBJ1-1
d_call: .
v_call: TRBV6-1
clone_size: .
cdr3_nt: TGTGCCAGCAGTGAATTCGGGCACCCCACTGAAGCTTTCTTT
cdr3_aa: CASSEFGHPTEAFF

j_call: TRBJ1-5
d_call: TRBD1
v_call: TRBV20-1
clone_size: many
cdr3_nt: TGCAGTGCTTTAACAGGGGATAGCAATCAGCCCCAGCATTTT
cdr3_aa: CSALTGDSNQPQHF